Below, one T cell receptor beta chain is given with its context. There is no known antigen for this receptor. Within one base of it there is no much larger clone, and no base qualities were kept. There are 15 amino acids in the CDR3, from cysteine to phenylalanine inclusive. Only the CDR3 region is kept as DNA, spanning 45 bases read in frame from base 1. Sequences LNHDA (CDR1) and SQIVND (CDR2) are obtained from the germline V gene (reference sequence). Trimming accounts for 1 base at V and 3 bases at J, while the number of junction bases matched to no gene is 3. The library was generated by the immunoSEQ multiplex PCR assay. The clones in this table, taken by TCRdb from immuneACCESS, are in-frame only. Not every clone is retained; where verified, under half of the shortfall comes from an unresolved V gene, and the cause of the rest is unknown. The sample table records approximately 52,000 clones; 85% to 95% of these occur just once. The ten largest make up under 0.3% of the sample.

This record belongs to a study of T cell changes during pregnancy in multiple sclerosis (dated by TCRdb to the late 2010s). At the level of the whole study: The study examined how the T cell repertoire changed over the course of pregnancy in women with multiple sclerosis.

The sequence derives from a female donor with multiple sclerosis, enrolled in a pregnancy study. The sample in question was CD4+ T cells from peripheral blood mononuclear cells, obtained in the third trimester of pregnancy. The rearranged chain carries TRBV19 and TRBJ2-7, with TRBD2 matching 10 junction bases. The base sequence is TGTGCCAGTAGTATAGGCCCTAGCGGGAGCTACGAGCAGTACTTC. This sequence encodes CASSIGPSGSYEQYF.